This TCR beta chain was found in a study of T cell responses to AZD1222 COVID-19 vaccine. Study-level information: Pooled samples include second doses given at about 4 or 12 weeks. Findings and limits, study-wide: Donors skewed white British and female; clonal diversity was possibly underestimated. Sampled repertoires all dated from after the peak T cell response. Targets within unmutated variant regions were reportedly found for nearly half of spike-specific TCRs.

Some clones are missing from TCRdb's copy, which holds only in-frame ones; the method was immunoSEQ multiplex PCR. This sample has about 68,000 clones, with about nine tenths found just once. The V end was cut by 5 bases, the J end by 3 bases, with 14 bases between. This CDR3 is built from 15 residues. Germline CDR1 reads SGHVS; CDR2 reads FNYEAQ. As concerns this clone: Its antigen is unknown.

The sequence was obtained from an adult in good health. Sample: peripheral blood, taken on day 0 of AZD1222 vaccination. V usage is TRBV7-6 and J usage is TRBJ2-1, with D possibly being TRBD2 (5 bases). This CDR3 is CASSDEPEGYNEQFF. The CDR3 nucleotides read TGTGCCAGCAGCGACGAGCCCGAGGGCTACAATGAGCAGTTCTTC.